These 10 T cell receptor beta chains originate from one sample sequenced in a study of shared clonotypes between healthy human individuals. TCRdb's table, derived via immunoSEQ multiplex PCR, lists solely in-frame clones and lacks some. The table lists over 2,000,000 clones, roughly 93% of them singletons, with over 1.5% in the top ten. CD45RO-negative, CCR7-selected cells formed the naive CD8 fraction, which excluded terminally differentiated effector memory CD45RA+ cells. What was sequenced was naive CD8+ T cells from PBMCs. The receptors were sampled from a man aged 18 to 29 in good health. Some clones in this sample may be carry-over from other donors' samples.

This clone was seen only once. The rearrangement joins TRBV28 to TRBJ2-5; no clear D. The CDR3 runs 16 residues. The germline V gene has CDR1 MDHEN and CDR2 SYDVKM. The germline V and J ends were trimmed by 1 base and 1 base, with 13 bases remaining between them. As DNA, the CDR3 is TGTGCCAGCAGTTTATTGGGCCCTGATATCCAAGAGACCCAGTACTTC. The encoded protein is CASSLLGPDIQETQYF.

CDR3 sequence reads: CASSGGTSGRSRTINEQFF. The CDR3 nucleotides are TGTGCCAGCAGTGGGGGGACTAGCGGGAGGTCTAGGACAATAAATGAGCAGTTCTTC. The gene calls are TRBV6-1 and TRBJ2-1, with 15 nucleotides matching TRBD2. Per the germline V gene, CDR1 is MNHNS and CDR2 is SASEGT. The V and J ends lost 4 bases and 7 bases, in that order; junction bases with no gene match: 14. This CDR3 is built from 19 residues.

This clone has only one observation. The V and J genes are TRBV21-1 and TRBJ2-7; the DNA was not compared with TRBD2, the D call given in the table. TRBV21-1 is deemed a pseudogene. The CDR3 is 15 residues long. The CDR3 coding sequence is TGTGCCAGCAGTCTTAGGCTGCGGGGGTCCTACGAGCAGTACTTC. It specifies CASSLRLRGSYEQYF.

The J gene is TRBJ1-1, the V gene TRBV11-2; D is unresolved. This CDR3 has 15 residues. V was shortened by 3 bases and J by 4 bases, with 15 bases between the two germline ends. Germline values: CDR1 SGHAT, CDR2 FQNNGV. The CDR3 DNA reads as TGTGCCAGCAGCTTGTTGCCCCCCGATGGCACTGAAGCTTTCTTT. Translated, it gives CASSLLPPDGTEAFF.

The gene calls are TRBV6-1 and TRBJ1-2; D is unresolved. The CDR3 has 13 residues. V was trimmed by 2 bases and J by 3 bases, leaving 7 bases between them. The germline gives CDR1 MNHNS, CDR2 SASEGT. Here the CDR3 reads CASSEQRDYGYTF. Written as DNA, the CDR3 is TGTGCCAGCAGTGAACAGAGGGACTATGGCTACACCTTC.

In its sample, this clone was seen a few times. The CDR3 nucleotides are TGCGCCAGCAGCCAAGATCTTCGGGGATCGGGCTACACCTTC. Translation gives CASSQDLRGSGYTF. The V and J genes are TRBV4-3 and TRBJ1-2; D is uncertain. V dropped 0 bases and J dropped 8 bases, with 13 bases sitting between them. The CDR3 is 14 residues long. Looked up from germline, CDR1 is LGHNA and CDR2 is YSLEER.

The rearrangement uses TRBV10-3 and TRBJ2-1, with D perhaps matching TRBD1 (5 bases). The CDR3 covers 13 residues. V was pared by 6 bases and J by 5 bases, with 11 bases between. Germline CDR1 ENHRY, CDR2 SYGVKD. CDR3 region: CAIRLTADNEQFF. CDR3 sequence (DNA): TGTGCCATCAGGTTGACAGCAGACAATGAGCAGTTCTTC.

The CDR3 loop reads CASSLGTSGRSETQYF. The CDR3 DNA reads TGTGCCAGCAGTTTAGGGACTAGCGGGAGATCGGAGACCCAGTACTTC. V usage is TRBV28 and J usage is TRBJ2-5, with 14 bases lining up with TRBD2. V lost 2 bases, J lost 5 bases, and 4 bases stayed unmatched. CDR3 size: 16 residues. Germline V gene sequence: CDR1 MDHEN, CDR2 SYDVKM.

V usage is TRBV18 and J usage is TRBJ1-1, with D maybe TRBD1 (5 bases). V dropped 6 bases and J dropped 4 bases, with 12 bases sitting between them. From germline, CDR1 is KGHSH and CDR2 LQKENI. The CDR3 is made up of 13 amino acids. CDR3 coding DNA: TGTGCCAGCTCCCTTTGGGGGACCACTGAAGCTTTCTTT. This translates into CASSLWGTTEAFF.

The chain is built from TRBV27 and TRBJ2-7; TRBD2 matches 11 bases. CDR3 length: 17 amino acids. The J segment lost 4 bases and the V segment lost 5 bases, leaving 13 bases of the junction unmatched. The germline V gene has CDR1 MNHEY and CDR2 SMNVEV (reference sequence). In DNA, the CDR3 is TGTGCCAGCAGTCCGATCGGGACTAGCGGAGACCTTTACGAGCAGTACTTC. Its translation: CASSPIGTSGDLYEQYF.